This T cell receptor beta chain was sequenced for a study of T cells expressing NK-cell markers. Looking at the study overall: With respect to HCMV, seven of the eight sequenced donors were seropositive, and one was seronegative.

Study-wide points: One observes that, in several donors, these clonotypes were also the leading ones within the CD3+CD56-NKG2C+ fraction. Of CD8+ T cells, about 1.0-8% belonged to dominant NKG2C+ clonotypes in six or seven donors.

TCR beta libraries carry UMIs added by 5'RACE template switching. Reprocessing the 5' RACE reads, TCRdb reports a single entry for every CDR3 protein and omits DNA. This sample's table reports about 430,000 distinct CDR3 sequences. In the case of this clonotype: No antigen is known for it.

The sample was blood T cells: a sorted CD56 or NKG2C T cell subset, CD4+ or CD8+ T cells, or bulk PBMC T cells (not recorded which). The TCR was taken from a woman in her forties or fifties in good health.

The CDR3 loop reads CATEVRSRNEQFF. The rearrangement uses TRBV5-5 and TRBJ2-1. In germline, CDR1 is SGHKS, CDR2 YYEKEE (reference sequence). The CDR3 has 13 residues. The variable domain in full, completed from reference TRBV5-5 and TRBJ2-1, reads DAGVTQSPTHLIKTRGQQVTLRCSPISGHKSVSWYQQVLGQGPQFIFQYYEKEERGRGNFPDRFSARQFPNYSSELNVNALLLGDSALYLCATEVRSRNEQFFGPGTRLTVL.